The next 14 T cell receptor beta chains were all read from a single sample in a study of regulatory T cells in long-lasting Graves disease. According to the study, TCR beta libraries were built with iRepertoire HTBI primers and CDR3-region Arm-PCR. TCRdb passed the multiplex PCR reads through MiXCR, listing each CDR3 protein once. The data contain about 450,000 distinct CDR3 sequences, 12% to 15% of them singletons. Time point of the sample: newly diagnosed GD, antithyroid drugs for less than 3 months. Researchers made the TCR library from RNA that was extracted from PBMCs. In addition, the sample was reused for a study of T cells in Graves' hyperthyroidism and ophthalmopathy.

The specimen was peripheral blood mononuclear cells (PBMCs), collected at new diagnosis, from a patient treated with antithyroid drugs. The receptors here all came from a woman aged 45-59 years with Graves disease.

Worth noting for this clonotype: It may be a read error: a sequence one base away is much more abundant. The chain uses TRBV7-9 and TRBJ2-2; 8 bases align to TRBD1. This CDR3 has 16 residues. Looked up from germline, CDR1 is SEHNR and CDR2 is FQNEAQ (reference sequence). The CDR3 DNA reads TGTGCCAGCAGCCCGCCGGGACAGGAGAACACCGGGGAGCCGTTTTTT. It is translated as CASSPPGQENTGEPFF. Full variable domain (remainder filled in from reference TRBV7-9 and TRBJ2-2): DTGVSQNPRHKITKRGQNVTFRCDPISEHNRLYWYRQTLGQGPEFLTYFQNEAQLEKSRLLSDRFSAERPKGSFSTLEIQRTEQGDSAMYLCASSPPGQENTGEPFFGEGSRLTVL.

This clonotype was counted at least ten times. V usage is TRBV5-1 and J usage is TRBJ1-4; D not certain. The CDR3 loop spans 14 amino acids. The germline V gene has CDR1 SGHRS and CDR2 YFSETQ. Between the trimmed V and J ends, which lost 2 bases and 5 bases, there was a span of 10 bases. CDR3 bases: TGCGCCAGCAGCTTTCTGGAGCCAAATGAAAAACTGTTTTTT. This translates into CASSFLEPNEKLFF.

At least ten counts were recorded for this clonotype. This chain connects TRBV12-3 or TRBV12-4 to TRBJ2-4; the match to TRBD1 covers 9 bases. This CDR3 comprises 13 residues. The J segment lost 8 bases and the V segment lost 1 base, leaving 0 bases of the junction unmatched. The CDR3: CASSLGDRDIQYF. Here the CDR3 DNA reads TGTGCCAGCAGTTTAGGGGACAGGGACATTCAGTACTTC.

This clonotype was observed many times. V is TRBV5-1 and J is TRBJ2-2; 8 bases fit TRBD2. Germline CDR1 and CDR2: SGHRS and YFSETQ. With V trimmed by 4 bases and J by 1 base, 3 bases remained unmatched. The CDR3 totals 15 residues. The CDR3 nucleotides read TGCGCCAGCAGCGAACTAGCGGAGAACACCGGGGAGCTGTTTTTT. This translates into CASSELAENTGELFF.

This clonotype has a count of ten or more. V gene TRBV2 combines with J gene TRBJ2-3; perhaps D is TRBD1 or TRBD2 (6 bases each). Germline V gene data show CDR1 as SNHLY and CDR2 as FYNNEI. The CDR3 covers 16 residues. V was shortened by 4 bases and J by 6 bases, with 20 bases between the two germline ends. CDR3 in amino acids: CASSVVIRGLLDTQYF. The CDR3 region has the DNA TGTGCCAGCAGTGTTGTAATTCGGGGGCTATTGGATACGCAGTATTTT.

This clonotype was found a few times. The chain employs TRBV5-6 and TRBJ1-1; D gene ambiguous. This CDR3 is 14 amino acids long. Germline V CDR1 and CDR2: SGHDT, YYEEEE. With 1 base removed from V and 0 bases from J, the gap between germline ends came to 7 bases. CDR3 DNA: TGTGCCAGCAGCTTGTTCCTCTTGAACACTGAAGCTTTCTTT. Translating gives CASSLFLLNTEAFF.

This clonotype was picked up many times. CDR3 loop: CSEEAGGRDNEQFF. CDR3 DNA sequence: TGCAGCGAAGAAGCGGGAGGGCGGGACAATGAGCAGTTCTTC. This chain connects TRBV20-1 to TRBJ2-1; 10 positions agree with TRBD2. CDR1 is DFQATT and CDR2 is SNEGSKA in the germline V gene (reference sequence). CDR3 length: 14 amino acids.

The chain combines TRBV20-1 with TRBJ2-3, with 9 bases fitting TRBD2. The trim removed 0 bases at V and 4 bases at J, leaving 5 bases unmatched. This CDR3 contains 15 residues. Per germline, CDR1 DFQATT and CDR2 SNEGSKA (reference sequence). The CDR3 spells CSARDRIAGADTQYF. CDR3 DNA: TGCAGTGCTAGAGATCGCATAGCGGGAGCAGATACGCAGTATTTT.

This clonotype was found many times. The chain couples TRBV2 to TRBJ2-2, with 9 positions matching TRBD2. The CDR3 spans 15 residues. V was pared by 7 bases and J by 0 bases, with 3 bases of the junction left unmatched. Germline CDR1 is SNHLY and CDR2 is FYNNEI. The CDR3 nucleotides read TGTGCCAGCACCGGACTAGCGTCGAACACCGGGGAGCTGTTTTTT. Protein: CASTGLASNTGELFF.

Many counts were recorded for this clonotype. DNA for the CDR3: TGTGCCAGCAGCCCCTCCGGACAAGGGGTGTATAGCAATCAGCCCCAGCATTTT. Translation gives CASSPSGQGVYSNQPQHF. The chain links TRBV5-5 to TRBJ1-5, with D possibly matching TRBD1 (5 bases). V was clipped by 4 bases and J by 0 bases, with 20 bases between them. Germline V lookup: CDR1 SGHKS, CDR2 YYEKEE (reference sequence). The CDR3 sequence is 18 residues long.

There are many counts of this clonotype. This chain connects TRBV3-1 to TRBJ1-4; 7 bases agree with TRBD1. Germline values: CDR1 LGHDT, CDR2 YNNKEL (reference sequence). Losses at the gene ends were 6 bases for V and 7 bases for J; bases not matched to a gene: 11. The CDR3 loop spans 15 amino acids. The CDR3 here is CASRQTGALSEKLFF. CDR3 coding DNA: TGTGCCAGCAGACAAACAGGGGCCCTCAGTGAAAAACTGTTTTTT.

The chain uses TRBV18 and TRBJ2-7, with D maybe TRBD1 (5 bases). V lost 5 bases and J 5 bases, leaving 13 bases between the germline ends. This CDR3 region has 13 residues. Looked up from germline, CDR1 is KGHSH and CDR2 is LQKENI. The CDR3, as DNA: TGTGCCAGCTCATACCCTCAGGGAAACGAGCAGTACTTC. It encodes CASSYPQGNEQYF.

This clonotype was observed at least ten times. The chain joins TRBV12-3 or TRBV12-4 to TRBJ2-7, with D uncertain. Trimming pared 3 bases from V and 5 bases from J, leaving 8 bases between. The CDR3 loop spans 12 amino acids. CDR3 sequence reads: CASSFGSHEQYF. The CDR3 DNA reads TGTGCCAGCAGTTTCGGTAGCCACGAGCAGTACTTC.

This rearrangement joins TRBV4-2 to TRBJ2-7; TRBD2 might be the D (5 bases). Germline CDR1 reads LGHNA; CDR2 reads YNFKEQ. Trimming took 4 bases from V and 6 from J, leaving 7 bases between them. The CDR3 sequence is 11 residues long. CDR3 in amino acids: CASSRRGEQYF. The CDR3 bases are TGTGCCAGCAGCCGCCGGGGCGAGCAGTACTTC.